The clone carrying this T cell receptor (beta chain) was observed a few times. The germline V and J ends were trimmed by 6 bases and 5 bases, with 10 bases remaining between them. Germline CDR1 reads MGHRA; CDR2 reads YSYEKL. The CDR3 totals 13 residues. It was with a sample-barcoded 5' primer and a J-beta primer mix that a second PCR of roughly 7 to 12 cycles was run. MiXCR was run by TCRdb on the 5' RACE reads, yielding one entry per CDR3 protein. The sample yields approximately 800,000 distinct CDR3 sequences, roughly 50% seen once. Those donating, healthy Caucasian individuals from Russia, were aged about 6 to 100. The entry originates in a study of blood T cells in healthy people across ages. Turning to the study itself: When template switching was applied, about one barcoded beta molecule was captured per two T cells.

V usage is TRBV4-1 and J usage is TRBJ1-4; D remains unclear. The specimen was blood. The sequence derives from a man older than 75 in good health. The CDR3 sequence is CASRRPGNEKLFF. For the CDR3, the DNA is TGCGCCAGCAGGAGGCCCGGGAATGAAAAACTGTTTTTT.